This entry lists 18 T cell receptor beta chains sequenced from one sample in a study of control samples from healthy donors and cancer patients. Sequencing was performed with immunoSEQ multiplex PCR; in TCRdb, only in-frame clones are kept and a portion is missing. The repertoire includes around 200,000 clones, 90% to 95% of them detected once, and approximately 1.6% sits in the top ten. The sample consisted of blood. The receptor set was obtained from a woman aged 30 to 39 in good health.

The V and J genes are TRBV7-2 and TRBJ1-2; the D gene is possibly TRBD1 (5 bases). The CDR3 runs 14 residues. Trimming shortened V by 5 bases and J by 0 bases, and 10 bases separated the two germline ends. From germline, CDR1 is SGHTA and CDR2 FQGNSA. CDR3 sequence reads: CASSEGTSNYGYTF. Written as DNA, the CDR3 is TGTGCCAGCAGCGAGGGGACTTCTAACTATGGCTACACCTTC.

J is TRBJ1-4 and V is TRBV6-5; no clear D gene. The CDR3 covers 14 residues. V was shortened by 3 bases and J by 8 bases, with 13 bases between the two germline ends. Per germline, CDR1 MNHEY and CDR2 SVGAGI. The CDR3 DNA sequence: TGTGCCAGCAGTTATGGACGGACCAAGGAAAAACTGTTTTTT. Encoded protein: CASSYGRTKEKLFF.

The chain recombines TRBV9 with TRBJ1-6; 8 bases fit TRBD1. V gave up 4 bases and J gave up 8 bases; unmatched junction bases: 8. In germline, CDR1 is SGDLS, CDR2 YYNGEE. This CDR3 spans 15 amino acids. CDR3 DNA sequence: TGTGCCAGCAGCATACGGACAGGGCAGGATTCACCCCTCCACTTT. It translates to CASSIRTGQDSPLHF.

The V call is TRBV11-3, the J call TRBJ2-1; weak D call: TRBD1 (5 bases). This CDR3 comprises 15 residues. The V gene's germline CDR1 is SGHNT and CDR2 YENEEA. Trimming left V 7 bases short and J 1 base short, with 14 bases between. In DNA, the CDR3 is TGTGCCAGCATTGATGACAGTGGATCCTACAATGAGCAGTTCTTC. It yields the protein CASIDDSGSYNEQFF.

The CDR3 spells CASSFNPPYEQYF. The CDR3 DNA reads TGTGCCAGCAGTTTTAACCCCCCCTACGAGCAGTACTTC. The chain carries TRBV27 and TRBJ2-7, with D unclear. Germline-derived CDR1 and CDR2 are MNHEY and SMNVEV (reference sequence). The CDR3 spans 13 residues. V lost 3 bases, J lost 2 bases, and 8 bases lay in between.

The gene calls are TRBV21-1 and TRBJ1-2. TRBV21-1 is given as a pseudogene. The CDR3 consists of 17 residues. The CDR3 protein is CASSKEVLGVLNYGYTF. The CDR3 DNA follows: TGTGCCAGCAGCAAAGAGGTACTAGGGGTGCTTAACTATGGCTACACCTTC.

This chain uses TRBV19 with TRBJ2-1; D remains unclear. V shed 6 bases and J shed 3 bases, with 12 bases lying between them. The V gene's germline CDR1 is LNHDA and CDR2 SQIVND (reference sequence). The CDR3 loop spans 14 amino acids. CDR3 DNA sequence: TGTGCCAGTAGGACGGCACAAAACTACAATGAGCAGTTCTTC. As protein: CASRTAQNYNEQFF. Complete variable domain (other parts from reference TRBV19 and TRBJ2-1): DGGITQSPKYLFRKEGQNVTLSCEQNLNHDAMYWYRQDPGQGLRLIYYSQIVNDFQKGDIAEGYSVSREKKESFPLTVTSAQKNPTAFYLCASRTAQNYNEQFFGPGTRLTVL.

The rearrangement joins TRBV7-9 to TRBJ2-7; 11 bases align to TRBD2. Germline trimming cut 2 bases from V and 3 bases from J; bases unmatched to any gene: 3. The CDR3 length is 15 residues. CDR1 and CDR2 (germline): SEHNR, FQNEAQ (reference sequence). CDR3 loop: CASSLITSGSYEQYF. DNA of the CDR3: TGTGCCAGCAGCTTAATCACTAGCGGGAGCTACGAGCAGTACTTC.

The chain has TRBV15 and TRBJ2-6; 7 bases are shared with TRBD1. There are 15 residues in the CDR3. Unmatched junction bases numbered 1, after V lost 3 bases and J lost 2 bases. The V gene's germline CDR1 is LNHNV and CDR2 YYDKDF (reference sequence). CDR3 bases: TGTGCCACCAGCAGGGACAGGACTGGGGCCAACGTCCTGACTTTC. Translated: CATSRDRTGANVLTF.

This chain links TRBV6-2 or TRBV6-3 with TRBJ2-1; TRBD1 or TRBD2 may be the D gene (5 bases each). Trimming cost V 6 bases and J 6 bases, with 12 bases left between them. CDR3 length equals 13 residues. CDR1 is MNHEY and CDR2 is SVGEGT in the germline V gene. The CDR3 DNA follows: TGTGCCAGCAGCTCCGGGGACCCCAATGAGCAGTTCTTC. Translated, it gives CASSSGDPNEQFF.

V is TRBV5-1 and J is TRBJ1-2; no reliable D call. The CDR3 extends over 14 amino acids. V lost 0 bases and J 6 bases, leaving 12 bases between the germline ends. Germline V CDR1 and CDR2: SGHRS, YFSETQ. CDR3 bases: TGCGCCAGCAGCTTGGCTAATAGGGAGGATGGCTACACCTTC. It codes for CASSLANREDGYTF.

Here the CDR3 DNA reads TGTGCCAGCAGCTTAGTCTGGGGGTTAAGCTCCTACAATGAGCAGTTCTTC. The encoded protein is CASSLVWGLSSYNEQFF. The chain recombines TRBV7-9 with TRBJ2-1; tentatively, D is TRBD1 or TRBD2 (5 bases each). Germline V CDR1 and CDR2: SEHNR, FQNEAQ (reference sequence). This CDR3 comprises 17 residues. The V gene lost 1 base and the J gene lost 0 bases, with 13 bases spanning the gap.

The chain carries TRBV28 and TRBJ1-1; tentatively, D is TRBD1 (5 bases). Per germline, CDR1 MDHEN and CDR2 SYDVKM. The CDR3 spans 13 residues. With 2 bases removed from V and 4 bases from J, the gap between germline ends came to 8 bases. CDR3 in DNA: TGTGCCAGCAGTTTACAGGGCTCCACTGAAGCTTTCTTT. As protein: CASSLQGSTEAFF.

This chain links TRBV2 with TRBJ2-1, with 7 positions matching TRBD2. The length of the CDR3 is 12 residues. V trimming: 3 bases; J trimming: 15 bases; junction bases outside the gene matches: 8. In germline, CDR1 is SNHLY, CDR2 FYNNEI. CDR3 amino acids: CASSESGVGRFF. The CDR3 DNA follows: TGTGCCAGCAGTGAGAGCGGGGTTGGTCGGTTCTTC.

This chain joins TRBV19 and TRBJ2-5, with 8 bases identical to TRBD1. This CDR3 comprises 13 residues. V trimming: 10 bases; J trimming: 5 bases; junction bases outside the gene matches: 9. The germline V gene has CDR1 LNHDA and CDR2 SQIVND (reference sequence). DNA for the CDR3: TGTGCCACCCGACAGGGGAACCGGGAGACCCAGTACTTC. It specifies CATRQGNRETQYF.

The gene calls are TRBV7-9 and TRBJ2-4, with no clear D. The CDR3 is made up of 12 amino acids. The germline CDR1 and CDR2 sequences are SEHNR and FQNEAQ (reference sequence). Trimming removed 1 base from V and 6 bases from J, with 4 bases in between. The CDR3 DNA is TGTGCCAGCAGCTTAGTAGGAAACATTCAGTACTTC. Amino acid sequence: CASSLVGNIQYF.

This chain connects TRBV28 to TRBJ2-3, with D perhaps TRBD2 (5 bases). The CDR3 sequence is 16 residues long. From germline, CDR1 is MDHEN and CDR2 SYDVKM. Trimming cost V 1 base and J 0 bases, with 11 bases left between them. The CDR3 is CASSLFLATSTDTQYF. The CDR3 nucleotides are TGTGCCAGCAGTTTATTCCTAGCAACTAGCACAGATACGCAGTATTTT. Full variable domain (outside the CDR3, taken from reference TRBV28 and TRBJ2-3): DVKVTQSSRYLVKRTGEKVFLECVQDMDHENMFWYRQDPGLGLRLIYFSYDVKMKEKGDIPEGYSVSREKKERFSLILESASTNQTSMYLCASSLFLATSTDTQYFGPGTRLTVL.

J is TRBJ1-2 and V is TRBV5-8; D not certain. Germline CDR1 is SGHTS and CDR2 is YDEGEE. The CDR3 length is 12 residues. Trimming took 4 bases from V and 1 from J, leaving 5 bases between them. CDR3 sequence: CASSGYNYGYTF. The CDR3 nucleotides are TGTGCCAGCAGCGGGTATAACTATGGCTACACCTTC. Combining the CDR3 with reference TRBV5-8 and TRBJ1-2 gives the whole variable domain EAGVTQSPTHLIKTRGQQATLRCSPISGHTSVYWYQQALGLGLQFLLWYDEGEERNRGNFPPRFSGRQFPNYSSELNVNALELEDSALYLCASSGYNYGYTFGSGTRLTVV.